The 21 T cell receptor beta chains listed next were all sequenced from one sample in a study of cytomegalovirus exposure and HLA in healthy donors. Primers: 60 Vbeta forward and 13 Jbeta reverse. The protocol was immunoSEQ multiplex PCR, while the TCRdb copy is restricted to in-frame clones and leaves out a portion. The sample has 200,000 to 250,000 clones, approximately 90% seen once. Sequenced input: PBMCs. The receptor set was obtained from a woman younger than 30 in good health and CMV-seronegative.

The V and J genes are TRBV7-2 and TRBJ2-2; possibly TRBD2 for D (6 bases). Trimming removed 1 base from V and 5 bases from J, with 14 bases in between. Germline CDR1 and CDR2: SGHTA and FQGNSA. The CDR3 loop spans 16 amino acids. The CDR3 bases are TGTGCCAGCAGCTTAGTTACGCGGGGCGGTACCGGGGAGCTGTTTTTT. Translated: CASSLVTRGGTGELFF.

CDR3 region: CAGQGEAEQYF. DNA for the CDR3: TGTGCCGGGCAGGGGGAGGCCGAGCAGTACTTC. The V gene is TRBV30, the J gene TRBJ2-7; D possibly corresponds to TRBD1 (7 bases). Per the germline V gene, CDR1 is GTSNPN and CDR2 is SVGIG (reference sequence). This CDR3 is 11 amino acids long. V dropped 8 bases and J dropped 6 bases, with 14 bases sitting between them.

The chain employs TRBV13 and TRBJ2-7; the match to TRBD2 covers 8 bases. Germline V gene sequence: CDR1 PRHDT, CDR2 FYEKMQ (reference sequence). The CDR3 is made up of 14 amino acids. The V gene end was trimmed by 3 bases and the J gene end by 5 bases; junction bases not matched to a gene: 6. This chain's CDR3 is CASSFRGGDDEQYF. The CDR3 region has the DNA TGTGCCAGCAGCTTTCGGGGGGGGGACGACGAGCAGTACTTC.

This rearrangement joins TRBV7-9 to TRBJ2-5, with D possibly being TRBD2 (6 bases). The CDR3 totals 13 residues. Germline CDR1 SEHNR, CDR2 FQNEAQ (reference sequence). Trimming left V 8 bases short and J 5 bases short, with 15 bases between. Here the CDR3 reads CASAGGVKETQYF. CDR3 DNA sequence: TGTGCCAGCGCGGGCGGGGTTAAGGAGACCCAGTACTTC.

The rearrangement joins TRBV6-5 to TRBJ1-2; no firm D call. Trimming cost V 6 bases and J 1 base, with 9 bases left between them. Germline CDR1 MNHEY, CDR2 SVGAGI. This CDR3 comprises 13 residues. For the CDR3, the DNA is TGTGCCAGCAGGCGACTCGTTAACTATGGCTACACCTTC. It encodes CASRRLVNYGYTF.

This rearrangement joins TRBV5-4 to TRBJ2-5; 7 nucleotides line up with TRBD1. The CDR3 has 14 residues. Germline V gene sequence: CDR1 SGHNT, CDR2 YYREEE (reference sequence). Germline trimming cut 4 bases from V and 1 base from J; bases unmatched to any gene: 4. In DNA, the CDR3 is TGTGCCAGCAGCCCCGGACAGGCCCAAGAGACCCAGTACTTC. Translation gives CASSPGQAQETQYF.

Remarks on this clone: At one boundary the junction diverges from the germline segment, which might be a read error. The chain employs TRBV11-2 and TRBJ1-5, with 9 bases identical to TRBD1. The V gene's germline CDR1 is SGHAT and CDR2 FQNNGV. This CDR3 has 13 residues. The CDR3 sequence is CTSSLDRGQPQHF. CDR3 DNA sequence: TGTACCAGCAGCTTGGACAGGGGCCAGCCCCAGCATTTT.

CDR3 bases: TGTGCCAGCAGCGAAGACAGGGGGACGCACGAGCAGTACTTC. It specifies CASSEDRGTHEQYF. The chain recombines TRBV11-3 with TRBJ2-7, with 9 bases identical to TRBD1. Trimming at V came to 5 bases and at J to 5 bases, leaving 7 bases not matched to a gene. Germline loops: CDR1 SGHNT, CDR2 YENEEA. The CDR3 covers 14 residues.

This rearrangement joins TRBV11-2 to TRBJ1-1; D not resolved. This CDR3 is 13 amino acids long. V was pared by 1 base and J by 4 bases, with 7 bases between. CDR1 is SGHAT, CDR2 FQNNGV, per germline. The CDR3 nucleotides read TGTGCCAGCAGCTTAGTTGGGAGCACTGAAGCTTTCTTT. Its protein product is CASSLVGSTEAFF.

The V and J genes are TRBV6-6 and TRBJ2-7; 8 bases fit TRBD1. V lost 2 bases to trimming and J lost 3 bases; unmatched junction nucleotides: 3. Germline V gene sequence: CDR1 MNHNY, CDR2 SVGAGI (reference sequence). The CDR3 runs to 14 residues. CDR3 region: CASSYLGQVYEQYF. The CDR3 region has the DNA TGTGCCAGCAGTTACCTGGGACAGGTCTACGAGCAGTACTTC.

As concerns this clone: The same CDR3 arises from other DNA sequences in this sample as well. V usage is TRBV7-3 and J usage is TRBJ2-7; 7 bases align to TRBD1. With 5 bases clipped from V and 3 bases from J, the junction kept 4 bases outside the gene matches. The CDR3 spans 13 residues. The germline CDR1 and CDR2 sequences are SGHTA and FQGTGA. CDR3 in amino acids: CASSPGQDYEQYF. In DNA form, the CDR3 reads TGTGCCAGCAGCCCCGGACAGGACTACGAGCAGTACTTC.

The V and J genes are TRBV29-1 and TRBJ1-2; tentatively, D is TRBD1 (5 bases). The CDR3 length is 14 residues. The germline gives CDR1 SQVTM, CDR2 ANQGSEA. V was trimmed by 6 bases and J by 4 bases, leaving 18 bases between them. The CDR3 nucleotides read TGCAGCGTGGGCTCAGGATTCGGGGGCTATGGCTACACCTTC. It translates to CSVGSGFGGYGYTF.

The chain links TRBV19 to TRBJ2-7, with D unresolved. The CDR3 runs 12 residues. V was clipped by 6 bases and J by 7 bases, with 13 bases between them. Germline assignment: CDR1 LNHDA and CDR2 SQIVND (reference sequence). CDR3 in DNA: TGTGCCAGTAGCACCTACCGTTGGGAGCAGTACTTC. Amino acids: CASSTYRWEQYF.

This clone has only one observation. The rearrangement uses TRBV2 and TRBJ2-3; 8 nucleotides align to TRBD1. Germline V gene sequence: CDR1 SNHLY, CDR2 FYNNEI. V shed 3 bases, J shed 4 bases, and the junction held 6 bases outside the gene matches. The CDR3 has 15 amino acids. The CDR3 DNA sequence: TGTGCCAGCAGTGACGGCCAGGGGGCACCAGATACGCAGTATTTT. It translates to CASSDGQGAPDTQYF.

The chain's CDR3 is CATSSIAGALETQYF. In DNA, the CDR3 is TGTGCCACCAGCAGTATAGCGGGGGCTTTAGAGACCCAGTACTTC. The chain joins TRBV15 to TRBJ2-5; 9 bases line up with TRBD2. CDR3 length: 15 amino acids. The germline V gene has CDR1 LNHNV and CDR2 YYDKDF (reference sequence). J was trimmed by 4 bases and V by 3 bases; bases with no gene match: 6.

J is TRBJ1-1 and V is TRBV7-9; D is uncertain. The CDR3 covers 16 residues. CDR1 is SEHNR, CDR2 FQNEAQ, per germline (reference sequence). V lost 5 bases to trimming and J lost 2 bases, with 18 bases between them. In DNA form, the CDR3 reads TGTGCCAGCAGCCCGGAGACCCAACGCAAAAACACTGAAGCTTTCTTT. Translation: CASSPETQRKNTEAFF.

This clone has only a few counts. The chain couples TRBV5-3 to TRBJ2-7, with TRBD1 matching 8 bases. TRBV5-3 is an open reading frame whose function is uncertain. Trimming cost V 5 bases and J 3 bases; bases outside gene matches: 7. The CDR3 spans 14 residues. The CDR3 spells CARSSGQVLYEQYF. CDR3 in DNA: TGTGCCAGAAGTTCGGGACAGGTACTCTACGAGCAGTACTTC.

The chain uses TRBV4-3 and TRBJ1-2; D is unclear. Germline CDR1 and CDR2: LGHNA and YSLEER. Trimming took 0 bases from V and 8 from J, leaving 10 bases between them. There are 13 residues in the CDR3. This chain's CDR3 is CASSQESGIGYTF. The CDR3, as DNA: TGCGCCAGCAGCCAAGAATCGGGAATAGGCTACACCTTC.

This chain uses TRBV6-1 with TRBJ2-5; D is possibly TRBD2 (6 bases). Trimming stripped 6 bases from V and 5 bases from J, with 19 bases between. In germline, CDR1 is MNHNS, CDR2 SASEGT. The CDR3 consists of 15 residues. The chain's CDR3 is CASSPLASREETQYF. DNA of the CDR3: TGTGCCAGCAGCCCGCTAGCGTCAAGGGAGGAGACCCAGTACTTC.

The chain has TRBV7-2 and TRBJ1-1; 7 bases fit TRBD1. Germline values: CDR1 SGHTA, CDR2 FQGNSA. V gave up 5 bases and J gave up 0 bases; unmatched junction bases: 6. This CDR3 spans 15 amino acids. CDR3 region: CASSARQGVNTEAFF. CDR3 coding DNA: TGTGCCAGCAGCGCTAGACAGGGCGTGAACACTGAAGCTTTCTTT.

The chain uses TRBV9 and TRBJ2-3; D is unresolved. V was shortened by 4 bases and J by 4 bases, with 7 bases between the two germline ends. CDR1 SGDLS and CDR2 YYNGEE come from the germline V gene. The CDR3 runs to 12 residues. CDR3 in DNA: TGTGCCAGCAGCCTTAACTCAGATACGCAGTATTTT. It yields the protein CASSLNSDTQYF.